Listed below are T cell receptor beta chains from one sample, sequenced in a study of T cell responses to AZD1222 COVID-19 vaccine. Repertoires were generated with immunoSEQ multiplex PCR, while TCRdb's copy carries only in-frame clones and drops some. The sample has some 170,000 clones, approximately 90% seen once; the top ten hold roughly 4%. The material sequenced was peripheral blood, taken 28 days after the second dose of the MenACWY control vaccine. The origin of the receptors is an adult who received the MenACWY meningococcal vaccine as a control. Each CDR3 is given with its conserved first and last residue. D genes are given only for firm matches. Size values are once, few and many counts, or a class for expanded clones, and some rows have none.

- TRBJ2-1 TRBV6-5 TRBD1 CASSPSNRGQEQFF TGTGCCAGCAGTCCTAGTAACAGGGGACAGGAGCAGTTCTTC
- TRBJ2-5 TRBV28 TRBD1 CASSWRTGRGETQYF TGTGCCAGCAGCTGGCGGACAGGGAGAGGAGAGACCCAGTACTTC
- TRBJ2-1 TRBV19 TRBD1 CASSPSGTGGEQFF TGTGCCAGTAGTCCCAGTGGGACAGGGGGTGAGCAGTTCTTC
- TRBJ1-1 TRBV9 - CASSPLGAEAFF TGTGCCAGCAGCCCATTGGGTGCTGAAGCTTTCTTT
- TRBJ2-5 TRBV5-1 - CASSLNSRQRETQYF TGCGCCAGCAGCCTAAACTCGCGACAGAGAGAGACCCAGTACTTC
- TRBJ2-7 TRBV7-2 TRBD1 CASSPGTGAHYEQYF TGTGCCAGCAGCCCGGGGACAGGGGCCCACTACGAGCAGTACTTC
- TRBJ2-1 TRBV19 TRBD1 CASFPGGSPQGYEQFF TGTGCCAGCTTCCCGGGTGGGTCTCCACAGGGGTATGAGCAGTTCTTC
- TRBJ1-5 TRBV10-3 - CAISGGGGAGPQHF TGTGCCATCAGTGGGGGGGGAGGCGCGGGGCCCCAGCATTTT
- TRBJ1-1 TRBV6-2/TRBV6-3 - CASSYGETEAFF TGTGCCAGCAGTTACGGGGAGACTGAAGCTTTCTTT
- TRBJ2-1 TRBV27 - CASSSWGWSYNEQFF TGTGCCAGCAGCTCATGGGGCTGGAGCTACAATGAGCAGTTCTTC
- TRBJ1-6 TRBV18 - CASSPPGGEDSPLHF TGTGCCAGCTCACCACCGGGGGGCGAGGACTCACCCCTCCACTTT
medium-sized TRBJ1-3 TRBV7-8 - CASTSQGNTIYF TGTGCCAGCACCTCACAAGGAAACACCATATATTTT
- TRBJ1-4 TRBV11-2 - CASSFETVNEKLFF TGTGCCAGCAGCTTCGAGACAGTAAATGAAAAACTGTTTTTT
- TRBJ1-3 TRBV2 - CASSERSGGNTIYF TGTGCCAGCAGTGAAAGGTCCGGCGGAAACACCATATATTTT
- TRBJ2-1 TRBV7-2 - CASSYNRGNEQFF TGTGCCAGCAGCTACAATCGAGGGAATGAGCAGTTCTTC
- TRBJ2-1 TRBV28 - CASSNSFAGEDEQFF TGTGCCAGCAGTAACTCATTTGCAGGGGAGGATGAGCAGTTCTTC
- TRBJ1-1 TRBV28 TRBD1 CASIHRGRTEAFF TGTGCCAGCATACACAGGGGGCGAACTGAAGCTTTCTTT
- TRBJ1-5 TRBV5-1 - CASSLGEGNQPQHF TGCGCCAGCAGCTTGGGGGAGGGGAATCAGCCCCAGCATTTT
- TRBJ1-2 TRBV7-9 TRBD1 CASSLAAGQDGYTF TGTGCCAGCAGCTTAGCGGCTGGACAGGATGGCTACACCTTC
- TRBJ1-1 TRBV7-9 - CASSLSGGVTEAFF TGTGCCAGCAGCTTAAGTGGGGGGGTCACTGAAGCTTTCTTT
- TRBJ2-7 TRBV11-2 - CASSLYAGTYEQYF TGTGCCAGCAGCTTATACGCAGGGACCTACGAGCAGTACTTC
- TRBJ1-5 TRBV2 - CASSDPRGRNQPQHF TGTGCCAGCAGTGACCCCAGGGGCAGAAATCAGCCCCAGCATTTT
- TRBJ2-5 TRBV10-1 TRBD2 CASSDAGGKETQYF TGCGCCAGCAGTGATGCGGGAGGGAAAGAGACCCAGTACTTC
- TRBJ2-1 TRBV19 - CASSISGSSYNEQFF TGTGCCAGTAGTATCTCCGGGAGCTCCTACAATGAGCAGTTCTTC
- TRBJ1-2 TRBV10-3 - CAIKAEGNYGYTF TGTGCCATCAAGGCCGAGGGGAACTATGGCTACACCTTC
- TRBJ1-1 TRBV19 - CASNAPPEAEAFF TGTGCCAGTAACGCCCCCCCGGAAGCTGAAGCTTTCTTT
- TRBJ2-7 TRBV30 - CAWSQGAGLPYEQYF TGTGCCTGGAGCCAAGGGGCGGGTCTGCCTTACGAGCAGTACTTC
- TRBJ1-2 TRBV7-2 TRBD1 CASSLMTGAVIYGYTF TGTGCCAGCAGCTTAATGACAGGGGCAGTGATCTATGGCTACACCTTC
- TRBJ2-7 TRBV28 TRBD2 CASSTGGIYEQYF TGTGCCAGCAGTACCGGGGGGATCTACGAGCAGTACTTC
- TRBJ2-2 TRBV11-2 TRBD1 CASSPPQGANTGELFF TGTGCCAGCAGCCCCCCGCAGGGGGCGAACACCGGGGAGCTGTTTTTT
- TRBJ2-5 TRBV19 - CASSRQTQETQYF TGTGCCAGTAGTAGACAGACCCAAGAGACCCAGTACTTC
- TRBJ1-1 TRBV28 TRBD1 CASSLFGTVSNTEAFF TGTGCCAGCAGTTTGTTTGGGACAGTCTCGAACACTGAAGCTTTCTTT
- TRBJ2-5 TRBV7-9 - CASTGEGETQYF TGTGCCAGCACTGGGGAAGGAGAGACCCAGTACTTC
- TRBJ1-6 TRBV28 - CASTNVGPLHF TGTGCCAGCACCAATGTTGGGCCCCTCCACTTT
- TRBJ1-1 TRBV9 TRBD1 CASSVLDRTEAFF TGTGCCAGCAGCGTTTTGGACAGGACTGAAGCTTTCTTT
- TRBJ2-7 TRBV5-6 TRBD2 CASSSPRTSGYEQYF TGTGCCAGCAGCTCTCCTCGGACTAGCGGCTACGAGCAGTACTTC
- TRBJ2-5 TRBV6-5 TRBD1 CASLQGVQETQYF TGTGCCAGTCTCCAGGGGGTTCAAGAGACCCAGTACTTC
- TRBJ1-1 TRBV24-1 - CATSDPTGSREAFF TGTGCCACCAGTGACCCAACAGGGTCTCGTGAAGCTTTCTTT
- TRBJ1-3 TRBV7-2 - CASSRSEGSGNTIYF TGTGCCAGCAGTCGTTCGGAGGGCTCTGGAAACACCATATATTTT
- TRBJ2-7 TRBV7-9 - CASSSLLTGSYEQYF TGTGCCAGCAGCTCGCTATTGACAGGCTCCTACGAGCAGTACTTC
- TRBJ2-5 TRBV6-5 - CASSYGLVQETQYF TGTGCCAGCAGTTACGGTCTAGTCCAAGAGACCCAGTACTTC
- TRBJ2-2 TRBV5-4 - CASRPNTGELFF TGTGCCAGCCGGCCGAACACCGGGGAGCTGTTTTTT
- TRBJ2-7 TRBV4-1 TRBD2 CASSLREGQDEQYF TGCGCCAGCAGCCTCCGGGAGGGCCAGGACGAGCAGTACTTC
- TRBJ1-2 TRBV7-9 TRBD1 CASSMDRGLYGYTF TGTGCCAGCAGCATGGACAGGGGCCTCTATGGCTACACCTTC
- TRBJ1-5 TRBV28 - CATETDYSNQPQHF TGTGCCACAGAGACGGACTATAGCAATCAGCCCCAGCATTTT
- TRBJ2-3 TRBV6-6 - CASSYGLVIDTQYF TGTGCCAGCAGTTACGGGCTAGTTATAGATACGCAGTATTTT
- TRBJ1-3 TRBV9 - CASSVAGGENTIYF TGTGCCAGCAGCGTCGCTGGGGGGGAAAACACCATATATTTT
- TRBJ2-6 TRBV28 - CASSWDFGANVLTF TGTGCCAGCAGTTGGGATTTCGGGGCCAACGTCCTGACTTTC
- TRBJ2-7 TRBV28 - CASSPPRTAQHSYEQYF TGTGCCAGCAGTCCCCCCAGGACGGCCCAACACTCCTACGAGCAGTACTTC
- TRBJ1-2 TRBV27 TRBD1 CASSVGQGRDYGYTF TGTGCCAGCAGTGTAGGACAGGGGAGGGACTATGGCTACACCTTC
- TRBJ1-6 TRBV10-1 TRBD1 CASTRDRDSPLHF TGCGCCAGCACGAGGGACAGGGACTCACCCCTCCACTTT
- TRBJ1-2 TRBV7-9 - CASSLRGSRLDYGYTF TGTGCCAGCAGCTTAAGGGGCAGCCGCCTTGACTATGGCTACACCTTC
- TRBJ1-1 TRBV29-1 - CSVASGSMNTEAFF TGCAGCGTTGCGTCGGGAAGTATGAACACTGAGGCTTTCTTT
- TRBJ2-1 TRBV19 - CASSIRDVDNEQFF TGTGCCAGTAGTATTCGGGATGTAGACAATGAGCAGTTCTTC
once TRBJ1-2 TRBV3-1/TRBV3-2 - CASSQQMTVLYGYTF TGTGCCAGCAGCCAACAGATGACAGTCCTCTATGGCTACACCTTC
- TRBJ1-1 TRBV6-1 - CASSEVRDTEAFF TGTGCCAGCAGTGAAGTTAGGGACACTGAAGCTTTCTTT
- TRBJ1-5 TRBV28 - CASSLETQPQHF TGTGCCAGCAGTTTAGAAACTCAGCCCCAGCATTTT
- TRBJ1-2 TRBV3-1/TRBV3-2 - CASSREGDYGYTF TGTGCCAGCAGCCGGGAAGGGGACTATGGCTACACCTTC